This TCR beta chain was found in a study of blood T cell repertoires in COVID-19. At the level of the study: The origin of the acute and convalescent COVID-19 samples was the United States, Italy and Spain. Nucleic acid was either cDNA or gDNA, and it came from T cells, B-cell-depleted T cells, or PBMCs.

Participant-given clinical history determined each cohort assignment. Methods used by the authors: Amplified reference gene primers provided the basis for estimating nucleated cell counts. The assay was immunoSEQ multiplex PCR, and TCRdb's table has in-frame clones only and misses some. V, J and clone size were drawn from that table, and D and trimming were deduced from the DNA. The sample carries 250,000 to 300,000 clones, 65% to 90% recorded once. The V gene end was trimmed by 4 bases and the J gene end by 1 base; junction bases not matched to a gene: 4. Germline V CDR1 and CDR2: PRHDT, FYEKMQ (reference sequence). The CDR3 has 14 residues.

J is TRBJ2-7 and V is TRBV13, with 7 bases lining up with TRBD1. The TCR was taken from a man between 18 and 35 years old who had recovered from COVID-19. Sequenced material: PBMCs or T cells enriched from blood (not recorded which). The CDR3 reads CASSSGTVSYEQYF. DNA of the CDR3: TGTGCCAGCAGCTCGGGGACAGTGTCCTACGAGCAGTACTTC.